This passage covers 4 T cell receptor beta chains from one sample sequenced in a study of T cell repertoires in cytomegalovirus infection. TCRdb reanalysed the reads using MiXCR and keeps one entry per CDR3 protein. The table lists a few hundred thousand distinct CDR3 sequences, more than 20% of them singletons, with roughly 13% in the top ten. The sample was PBMCs. Receptors originate from a human donor in good health (CMV status not recorded). Some clones in this sample may be carry-over from other donors' samples.

The sample holds many counts of this clonotype. The chain carries TRBV12-3 or TRBV12-4 and TRBJ1-2, with D hard to call. The CDR3 consists of 15 residues. The V end was cut by 5 bases, the J end by 5 bases, with 18 bases between. The CDR3 coding sequence is TGTGCCAGCAGTCTCCCCCGTTCCCGATTGTATGGCTACACCTTC. It encodes CASSLPRSRLYGYTF.

This clonotype turned up a few times. The gene calls are TRBV6-1 and TRBJ2-2; D is unclear. Germline CDR1 reads MNHNS; CDR2 reads SASEGT. The length of the CDR3 is 10 residues. The V and J ends lost 7 bases and 7 bases respectively, with 4 bases between them. The CDR3 protein is CASNGGELFF. In DNA form, the CDR3 reads TGTGCCAGCAATGGCGGGGAGCTGTTTTTT.

V gene TRBV6-2 or TRBV6-3 combines with J gene TRBJ1-3; TRBD1 might be the D (5 bases). V was shortened by 4 bases and J by 0 bases, with 13 bases between the two germline ends. Germline V lookup: CDR1 MNHEY, CDR2 SVGEGT. CDR3 length: 16 residues. The CDR3 DNA reads TGTGCCAGCAGTTCCGGGACGGTTTACTCTGGAAACACCATATATTTT. It encodes CASSSGTVYSGNTIYF.

This rearrangement joins TRBV2 to TRBJ2-6, with 10 nucleotides matching TRBD1. J was trimmed by 6 bases and V by 4 bases; bases with no gene match: 9. CDR3 length: 17 amino acids. Germline CDR1 reads SNHLY; CDR2 reads FYNNEI. The CDR3 DNA sequence: TGTGCCAGCAGTGTCCCGGGACAGGGGATCGTGGCCAACGTCCTGACTTTC. Protein product: CASSVPGQGIVANVLTF.